The 26 T cell receptor beta chains presented below share a single source sample, sequenced in a study of OX40 agonist ivuxolimab in advanced cancers. Repertoires were generated with immunoSEQ multiplex PCR, while TCRdb's copy carries only in-frame clones and drops some. The data show tens of thousands of clones, around 89% seen once. The sample here was CD4+ or CD8+ T cells sorted from blood, taken in a trial of the OX40 agonist ivuxolimab. Receptor source: an adult with an advanced solid tumor such as melanoma, head and neck, liver or kidney cancer.

The rearrangement uses TRBV7-2 and TRBJ2-7, with D perhaps matching TRBD2 (6 bases). Germline CDR1 and CDR2: SGHTA and FQGNSA. The CDR3 runs 14 residues. Deletions cut 2 bases from V and 6 bases from J, with 14 bases between. The CDR3 reads CASSLTWQGGEQYF. As DNA, the CDR3 is TGTGCCAGCAGCTTAACTTGGCAGGGAGGCGAGCAGTACTTC. The full variable domain, in which reference TRBV7-2 and TRBJ2-7 provide the parts outside the CDR3, is GAGVSQSPSNKVTEKGKDVELRCDPISGHTALYWYRQSLGQGLEFLIYFQGNSAPDKSGLPSDRFSAERTGGSVSTLTIQRTQQEDSAVYLCASSLTWQGGEQYFGPGTRLTVT.

The count of this clone is one. The chain recombines TRBV27 with TRBJ1-4; D is uncertain. This CDR3 is 13 amino acids long. Trimming stripped 5 bases from V and 4 bases from J, with 8 bases between. Germline loops: CDR1 MNHEY, CDR2 SMNVEV (reference sequence). DNA of the CDR3: TGTGCCAGCAGTCAGCTGGGTAATGAAAAACTGTTTTTT. As protein: CASSQLGNEKLFF. Filled out from reference TRBV27 and TRBJ1-4, the complete variable domain reads EAQVTQNPRYLITVTGKKLTVTCSQNMNHEYMSWYRQDPGLGLRQIYYSMNVEVTDKGDVPEGYKVSRKEKRNFPLILESPSPNQTSLYFCASSQLGNEKLFFGSGTQLSVL.

This clone has only one observation. V gene TRBV19 combines with J gene TRBJ2-5; TRBD2 is a possible D gene (6 bases). Trimming left V 6 bases short and J 3 bases short, with 11 bases between. Germline V gives CDR1 LNHDA, CDR2 SQIVND (reference sequence). There are 13 residues in the CDR3. CDR3 bases: TGTGCCAGTAGGCAGGACTACGAAGAGACCCAGTACTTC. Its translation: CASRQDYEETQYF.

J is TRBJ2-5 and V is TRBV19; 15 bases fit TRBD2. Germline values: CDR1 LNHDA, CDR2 SQIVND (reference sequence). The ends lost 5 bases at V and 4 bases at J; junction bases unmatched: 5. CDR3 length: 16 amino acids. CDR3 in amino acids: CASSLGLAGGTETQYF. The CDR3 DNA reads as TGTGCCAGTAGTCTCGGACTAGCGGGAGGGACAGAGACCCAGTACTTC. The entire variable domain, with the rest obtained from reference TRBV19 and TRBJ2-5, is as follows: DGGITQSPKYLFRKEGQNVTLSCEQNLNHDAMYWYRQDPGQGLRLIYYSQIVNDFQKGDIAEGYSVSREKKESFPLTVTSAQKNPTAFYLCASSLGLAGGTETQYFGPGTRLLVL.

The chain employs TRBV28 and TRBJ1-5; 10 nucleotides align to TRBD1. V dropped 7 bases and J dropped 3; count of bases not matched to a gene: 9. Germline CDR1 reads MDHEN; CDR2 reads SYDVKM. This CDR3 spans 16 amino acids. CDR3 sequence (DNA): TGTGCCAGCAATCTCCGGGACAGGGGTGTCAATCAGCCCCAGCATTTT. Protein: CASNLRDRGVNQPQHF.

The rearrangement joins TRBV2 to TRBJ2-7; D is undetermined. This CDR3 is 14 amino acids long. V shed 4 bases and J shed 2 bases, with 12 bases lying between them. Germline CDR1 SNHLY, CDR2 FYNNEI. CDR3 loop: CASSAEDTAYEQYF. CDR3 sequence (DNA): TGTGCCAGCAGTGCAGAAGACACCGCCTACGAGCAGTACTTC.

The rearrangement links TRBV29-1 to TRBJ2-4; D may be TRBD1 or TRBD2 (6 bases each). Germline CDR1 SQVTM, CDR2 ANQGSEA. The CDR3 runs to 13 residues. Trimming removed 6 bases from V and 6 bases from J, with 15 bases in between. The CDR3 here is CSVGGGGRNIQYF. The CDR3 DNA sequence: TGCAGCGTGGGGGGCGGTGGGAGAAACATTCAGTACTTC.

V gene TRBV11-2 combines with J gene TRBJ2-3; 9 nucleotides align to TRBD2. The CDR3 is 17 amino acids. Germline-derived CDR1 and CDR2 are SGHAT and FQNNGV. V was clipped by 1 base and J by 2 bases; unmatched bases: 7. The CDR3 sequence: CASSLGSWTSDTDTQYF. In DNA form, the CDR3 reads TGTGCCAGCAGCTTAGGGAGTTGGACTAGCGACACAGATACGCAGTATTTT. Variable domain in full (rest from reference TRBV11-2 and TRBJ2-3): EAGVAQSPRYKIIEKRQSVAFWCNPISGHATLYWYQQILGQGPKLLIQFQNNGVVDDSQLPKDRFSAERLKGVDSTLKIQPAKLEDSAVYLCASSLGSWTSDTDTQYFGPGTRLTVL.

The chain employs TRBV5-4 and TRBJ2-5; D unresolved. The CDR3 totals 16 residues. V was clipped by 0 bases and J by 5 bases, with 17 bases between them. Per germline, CDR1 SGHNT and CDR2 YYREEE (reference sequence). CDR3 in amino acids: CASSLVPLGPAETQYF. The CDR3 DNA reads as TGTGCCAGCAGCTTGGTACCCCTGGGCCCCGCGGAGACCCAGTACTTC.

The CDR3 DNA sequence: TGTGCCAGTAGTAACCAACAGGGGAACGAGCAGTACTTC. Translated: CASSNQQGNEQYF. This sequence joins TRBV19 and TRBJ2-7; 7 bases map to TRBD1. This CDR3 contains 13 residues. Unmatched junction bases numbered 5, after V lost 4 bases and J lost 5 bases. Germline loops: CDR1 LNHDA, CDR2 SQIVND (reference sequence).

This clone was recorded only once. This sample includes further DNA sequences coding for the same CDR3. The chain is built from TRBV28 and TRBJ2-7; D may be TRBD2 (6 bases). This CDR3 is 14 amino acids long. The germline V gene has CDR1 MDHEN and CDR2 SYDVKM. Between the trimmed V and J ends, which lost 8 bases and 4 bases, there was a span of 18 bases. CDR3 nucleotide sequence: TGTGCCAGCGCCCCACGGGTAGCGGATTACGAGCAGTACTTC. Amino acid sequence: CASAPRVADYEQYF.

This sequence joins TRBV27 and TRBJ2-7, with TRBD1 identical over 7 bases. Looked up from germline, CDR1 is MNHEY and CDR2 is SMNVEV (reference sequence). Trimming cost V 9 bases and J 5 bases; bases outside gene matches: 13. The CDR3 runs to 14 residues. CDR3 in amino acids: CASQTGAAGHEQYF. The CDR3 DNA follows: TGTGCCAGTCAAACAGGGGCCGCGGGCCACGAGCAGTACTTC.

The chain couples TRBV13 to TRBJ1-1; 8 bases align to TRBD1. Trimming removed 5 bases from V and 0 bases from J; junction bases left unmatched: 11. Germline V gives CDR1 PRHDT, CDR2 FYEKMQ (reference sequence). CDR3 length: 17 residues. The CDR3 loop reads CASSPGTGQLMNTEAFF. CDR3 nucleotides: TGTGCCAGCAGCCCCGGGACAGGTCAGTTGATGAACACTGAAGCTTTCTTT.

This sequence joins TRBV6-1 and TRBJ2-2; the match to TRBD2 covers 16 bases. The length of the CDR3 is 19 residues. The germline CDR1 and CDR2 sequences are MNHNS and SASEGT. V trimming: 2 bases; J trimming: 4 bases; junction bases outside the gene matches: 7. CDR3 sequence: CASSERGLAGGPVTGELFF. The DNA for the CDR3 is TGTGCCAGCAGTGAAAGGGGACTAGCGGGAGGGCCCGTCACCGGGGAGCTGTTTTTT.

V is TRBV11-1 and J is TRBJ2-1, with 11 bases identical to TRBD2. CDR1 is SGHAT, CDR2 FQDESV, per germline (reference sequence). The CDR3 runs to 15 residues. J lost 13 bases, V lost 3 bases, and 11 bases had no gene match. The CDR3 sequence is CASSFSLGLAEVQFF. Here the CDR3 DNA reads TGTGCCAGCAGCTTCTCTCTGGGACTAGCGGAGGTACAGTTCTTC.

The chain is built from TRBV28 and TRBJ1-2, with 7 positions matching TRBD1. The CDR3 runs 14 residues. The V and J ends lost 6 bases and 3 bases, in that order; junction bases with no gene match: 7. Germline V lookup: CDR1 MDHEN, CDR2 SYDVKM. CDR3 nucleotides: TGTGCCAGCAGCGGGAGGGGACAGTACTATGGCTACACCTTC. This codes for CASSGRGQYYGYTF.

This sequence joins TRBV19 and TRBJ1-5; a weak D match, TRBD1 (5 bases). Germline loops: CDR1 LNHDA, CDR2 SQIVND (reference sequence). This CDR3 comprises 14 residues. Deletions cut 6 bases from V and 5 bases from J, with 14 bases between. CDR3 amino acids: CASRGHWAHQPQHF. CDR3 nucleotides: TGTGCCAGTAGGGGGCATTGGGCTCATCAGCCCCAGCATTTT.

The chain combines TRBV27 with TRBJ2-7; D gene uncertain. Per the germline V gene, CDR1 is MNHEY and CDR2 is SMNVEV (reference sequence). V lost 6 bases and J 0 bases, leaving 3 bases between the germline ends. The CDR3 runs to 11 residues. CDR3 in amino acids: CASSPSYEQYF. CDR3 in DNA: TGTGCCAGCAGCCCCTCCTACGAGCAGTACTTC.

This clone was picked up one time. The rearrangement uses TRBV2 and TRBJ2-2, with TRBD2 identical over 10 bases. The CDR3 covers 16 residues. Germline V gene data show CDR1 as SNHLY and CDR2 as FYNNEI. The V and J ends lost 0 bases and 4 bases, in that order; junction bases with no gene match: 2. The CDR3 region has the DNA TGTGCCAGCAGTGAAGCGCTAGCGGGAGTCACCGGGGAGCTGTTTTTT. Translating it yields CASSEALAGVTGELFF.

This chain links TRBV13 with TRBJ2-7, with TRBD2 identical over 13 bases. The V segment lost 5 bases and the J segment 6 bases; nucleotides outside the gene matches: 10. This CDR3 has 16 residues. CDR1 and CDR2 from the germline V gene are PRHDT and FYEKMQ (reference sequence). Here the CDR3 reads CASSPWTSGSSGEQYF. In nucleotides, the CDR3 is TGTGCCAGCAGCCCCTGGACTAGCGGGAGTTCGGGCGAGCAGTACTTC.

The chain has TRBV15 and TRBJ2-2, with TRBD1 matching over 7 bases. CDR1 and CDR2 from the germline V gene are LNHNV and YYDKDF (reference sequence). V gave up 3 bases and J gave up 5 bases; unmatched junction bases: 9. There are 16 residues in the CDR3. The CDR3 DNA reads TGTGCCACCAGCAGGCCCCGGCAGGGGGAAACCGGGGAGCTGTTTTTT. This gives the protein CATSRPRQGETGELFF.

The genes are TRBV27 and TRBJ2-2; 8 bases agree with TRBD1. The germline V gene has CDR1 MNHEY and CDR2 SMNVEV (reference sequence). V was pared by 2 bases and J by 1 base, with 0 bases of the junction left unmatched. The CDR3 runs to 15 residues. CDR3 amino acids: CASSLGQGNTGELFF. DNA for the CDR3: TGTGCCAGCAGTTTAGGACAGGGGAACACCGGGGAGCTGTTTTTT.

This clone is a singleton in its sample. The chain is built from TRBV5-1 and TRBJ2-2; D tentatively fits TRBD1 or TRBD2 (6 bases each). Germline V lookup: CDR1 SGHRS, CDR2 YFSETQ. This CDR3 is 16 amino acids long. V lost 3 bases and J 1 base, leaving 13 bases between the germline ends. The CDR3: CASSSPGAGNTGELFF. CDR3 sequence (DNA): TGCGCCAGCAGCTCACCGGGGGCAGGGAACACCGGGGAGCTGTTTTTT. Supplemented by reference TRBV5-1 and TRBJ2-2, the full variable domain reads KAGVTQTPRYLIKTRGQQVTLSCSPISGHRSVSWYQQTPGQGLQFLFEYFSETQRNKGNFPGRFSGRQFSNSRSEMNVSTLELGDSALYLCASSSPGAGNTGELFFGEGSRLTVL.

The V and J genes are TRBV5-6 and TRBJ1-3, with D tentatively TRBD1 (5 bases). Germline V lookup: CDR1 SGHDT, CDR2 YYEEEE. V lost 5 bases and J lost 2, with 8 bases in between. The CDR3 has 13 residues. CDR3 bases: TGTGCCAGCAGTCCGGGGGCTGGAAACACCATATATTTT. This codes for CASSPGAGNTIYF.

This clone is a singleton in its sample. The chain's CDR3 is CASSPFGGSGYEQYF. For the CDR3, the DNA is TGTGCCAGCAGTCCTTTCGGCGGGAGTGGCTACGAGCAGTACTTC. The chain is built from TRBV6-5 and TRBJ2-7, with 7 bases matching TRBD2. The J segment lost 3 bases and the V segment lost 5 bases, leaving 10 bases of the junction unmatched. The CDR3 totals 15 residues. In germline, CDR1 is MNHEY, CDR2 SVGAGI.

The rearrangement links TRBV19 to TRBJ2-2, with a tentative D call TRBD1 (5 bases). The V end was cut by 9 bases, the J end by 4 bases, with 9 bases between. This CDR3 region has 12 residues. Germline V gene data show CDR1 as LNHDA and CDR2 as SQIVND (reference sequence). CDR3 loop: CASTDSTGELFF. The CDR3 nucleotides read TGTGCCAGCACCGACAGCACCGGGGAGCTGTTTTTT.